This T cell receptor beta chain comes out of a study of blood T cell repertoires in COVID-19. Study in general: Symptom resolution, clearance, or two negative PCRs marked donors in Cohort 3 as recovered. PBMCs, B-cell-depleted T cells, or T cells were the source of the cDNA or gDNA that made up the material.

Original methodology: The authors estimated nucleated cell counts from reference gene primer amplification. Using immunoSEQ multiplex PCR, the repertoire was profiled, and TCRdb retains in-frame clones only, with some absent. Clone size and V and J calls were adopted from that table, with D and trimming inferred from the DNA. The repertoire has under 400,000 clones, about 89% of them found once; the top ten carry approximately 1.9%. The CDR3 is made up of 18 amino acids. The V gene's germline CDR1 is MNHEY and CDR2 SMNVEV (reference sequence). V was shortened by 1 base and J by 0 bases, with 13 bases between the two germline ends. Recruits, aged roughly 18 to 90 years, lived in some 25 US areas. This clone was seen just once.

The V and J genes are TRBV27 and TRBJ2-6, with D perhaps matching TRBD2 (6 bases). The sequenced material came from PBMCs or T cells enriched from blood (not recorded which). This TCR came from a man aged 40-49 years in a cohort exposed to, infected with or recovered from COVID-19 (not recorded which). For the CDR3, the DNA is TGTGCCAGCAGTTTATGGGGAGTGGGGGGCTCTGGGGCCAACGTCCTGACTTTC. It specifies CASSLWGVGGSGANVLTF.